This TCR beta chain was observed in a study of blood T cell repertoires in COVID-19. Of note for this clone: The sample carries other DNA sequences with the same CDR3.

Original methodology: Amplification of reference gene primers provided the estimated nucleated cell counts. Measured with immunoSEQ multiplex PCR; TCRdb has only the in-frame clones, and not every one. That table supplies the V and J calls and clone size; D and trimming were determined from the DNA. The repertoire consists of 65,000 to 80,000 clones, with under 95% occurring once and the leading ten covering about 5%. Trimming at V came to 4 bases and at J to 1 base, leaving 7 bases not matched to a gene. The CDR3 consists of 15 residues. Germline V gives CDR1 SGDLS, CDR2 YYNGEE. The sample comprised peripheral blood. The sequence was obtained from a human donor in a cohort sampled during active COVID-19. The chain carries TRBV9 and TRBJ1-1, with 7 bases that match TRBD1. The CDR3 is CASSPWTGPNTEAFF. CDR3 DNA: TGTGCCAGCAGCCCCTGGACAGGACCGAACACTGAAGCTTTCTTT.